Listed here is a single T cell receptor beta chain. The target of this receptor is not known. Base-call qualities are not available, and no considerably larger clone is one nucleotide away. V is shortened by 1 base, J by 1 base, and the region joining them spans 8 bases. Reading from cysteine to phenylalanine, the CDR3 counts 15 amino acids. Only the CDR3 DNA stays, 45 bases, in frame from base 1. Via the germline V gene (reference sequence), CDR1 is SEHNR and CDR2 FQNEAQ. The sample belongs to a study of beta chain features in type 1 diabetes (dated by TCRdb to 2017 to 2018). Background for the entire study: Patients and healthy donors did not differ in mean age, gender distribution, total cell number or subset yield. A total of some 100,000,000 sorted cells were examined across all samples, and a strong correlation was observed between cell number per subset and RNA yield. In the study, recently diagnosed type 1 diabetes patients and matched healthy donors were compared on the TCRB repertoires of their sorted circulating CD4+ T cell subsets. Regulatory and stem cell-like memory subsets were obtained from only 8 patients and roughly eight healthy donors, while naive and central memory subsets were obtained from all 30 or so donors. Study-wide findings and limitations: Naive, central memory and regulatory TCRB repertoires appeared more similar among patients than among healthy donors. Because small numbers of individuals were included in the HLA sub-analyses, any influence of HLA type on TCRB rearrangement was left unresolved. At VDJ recombination sites, patients with type 1 diabetes made fewer insertions and deleted more nucleotides, a pattern implying thymic rearrangement abnormalities. In all four CD4+ subsets, TCRB CDR3 length was moderately but significantly shorter in type 1 diabetes patients. Because cDNA was sequenced instead of genomic DNA, activated cells with high expression could be over-represented, although the groups did not differ in activation or CD3 levels. Shorter templates might have been favored by PCR, but patient and control samples were amplified and corrected together, so both groups would have been affected equally by any skew.

The entire isolated RNA was reverse transcribed using the High Capacity cDNA Reverse Transcription Kit, and thus expressed TCRB transcripts were sequenced. Survey-depth immunoSEQ sequencing was performed on stem cell-like memory T cell samples, with an average of about 940,000 total reads per sample. Sorted cells were lysed in RLT buffer and RNA was extracted with DNase-treated RNeasy Micro or Mini kits, depending on cell number. To prevent cross-contamination, every cell subset was processed on its own, while patient and healthy donor samples were processed together. The immunoSEQ multiplex PCR was used to amplify TCRB sequences from cDNA, generating 87-bp fragments that spanned the CDR3 region. The amplicons were sequenced using the Illumina HiSeq platform. The paper's processing steps were these. Synthetic template baselines were used to correct PCR bias computationally, reads within Hamming distance 2 were collapsed together, and singletons that could not be merged were discarded. Reads were aligned against IMGT to assign V, D and J genes, CDR3 length and insertions or deletions at six rearrangement sites. Clonotype counts were normalized to sorted cell number within each subset before computing true diversity and Gini coefficients with the tcR R package. Repertoire sharing was quantified using the overlap coefficient calculated on TCRB nucleotide sequences. TCRdb mirrors the immuneACCESS table, restricted to in-frame sequences. Some clones are absent from its copies; in checked studies, under half trace to an unresolved V gene, and the reason for the others is unknown. The DNA gave D and trimming, while V, J and clone size come from that table. Recorded for this sample are tens of thousands of clones; around 65% of them occurred a single time. The ten largest clonotypes hold 0.9% to 1.4% of the sample.

Each donor gave one peripheral blood draw, averaging approximately 0.12 L, which was collected into heparinised tubes. A BD FACSAria II was used to sort naive, central memory, regulatory and stem cell-like memory CD4+ T cells with a panel that included CD45RO, CCR7, CD25, CD127, CD95 and CD27. Purity was above 95% for every sorted population. Right away, PBMCs were isolated by Lymphoprep density gradient centrifugation and were stained directly, with no culture step. Samples were stained and sorted in pairs, with one healthy donor and one patient per experiment, so that batch effects were minimized.

Recombination joined TRBV7-9 with TRBJ1-5; TRBD1 might be the D gene, on 6 matching bases. The sequencing sample was made of stem cell memory CD4+ T cells from blood. The cell subset or site label corresponds to: stem cell-like memory CD4+ T cells. The receptor was isolated from a woman in her thirties or forties with type 1 diabetes. The nucleotide sequence is given as TGTGCCAGCAGCTTAGTGGGGGCGAGCAATCAGCCCCAGCATTTT. It is translated as CASSLVGASNQPQHF.